What follows describes a single T cell receptor beta chain. This specimen belongs to a study of blood T cell repertoires in COVID-19. On the study more broadly: From the United States, Italy and Spain came samples of acute and convalescent COVID-19. Sample material is recorded as cDNA or gDNA derived from T cells, B-cell-depleted T cells, or PBMCs.

Original processing notes: Nucleated cell counts were estimated from reference gene primer amplification. The assay was immunoSEQ multiplex PCR, and TCRdb's table has in-frame clones only and misses some. Clone size and V and J calls were adopted from that table, with D and trimming inferred from the DNA. In the table there are over 50,000 clones, around 80% of which are singletons. The sequenced sample was peripheral blood. The clonotype originates from an elderly man with acute or convalescent COVID-19.

CDR3 residues: CASKPGQVHEKLFF. The CDR3 nucleotides are TGTGCCAGCAAACCGGGACAAGTACATGAAAAACTGTTTTTT. This rearrangement joins TRBV6-5 to TRBJ1-4; D is perhaps TRBD1 (6 bases). CDR1 MNHEY and CDR2 SVGAGI come from the germline V gene. The length of the CDR3 is 14 residues. The V end lost 7 bases, the J end lost 6 bases, and 15 bases lay between the germline ends.